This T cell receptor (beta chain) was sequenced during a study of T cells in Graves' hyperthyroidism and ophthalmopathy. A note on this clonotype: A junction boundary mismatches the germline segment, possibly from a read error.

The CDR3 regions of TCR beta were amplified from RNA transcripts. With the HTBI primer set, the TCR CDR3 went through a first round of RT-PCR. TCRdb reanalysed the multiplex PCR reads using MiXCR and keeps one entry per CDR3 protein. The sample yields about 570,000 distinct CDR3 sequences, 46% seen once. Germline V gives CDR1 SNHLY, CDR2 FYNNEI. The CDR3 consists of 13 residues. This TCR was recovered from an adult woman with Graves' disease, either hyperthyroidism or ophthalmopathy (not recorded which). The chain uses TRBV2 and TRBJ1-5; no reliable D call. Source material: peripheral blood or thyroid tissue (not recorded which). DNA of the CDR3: TGCGCCAGCAGTTACCCCACCAATCAGCCCCAGCATTTT. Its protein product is CASSYPTNQPQHF.